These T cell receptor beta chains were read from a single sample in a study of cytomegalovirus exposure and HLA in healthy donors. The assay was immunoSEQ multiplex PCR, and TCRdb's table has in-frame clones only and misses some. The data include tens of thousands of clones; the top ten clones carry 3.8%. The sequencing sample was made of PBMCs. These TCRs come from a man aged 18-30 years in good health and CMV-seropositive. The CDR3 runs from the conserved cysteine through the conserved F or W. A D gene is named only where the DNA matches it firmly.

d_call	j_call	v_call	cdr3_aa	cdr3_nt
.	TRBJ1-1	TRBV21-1	CASSKQLVGESADTEAFF	TGTGCCAGCAGCAAACAATTGGTCGGGGAGAGTGCGGACACTGAAGCTTTCTTT
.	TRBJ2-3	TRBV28	CVTADTDTQYF	TGTGTCACGGCGGACACAGATACGCAGTATTTT
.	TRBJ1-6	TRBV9	CASSEEVLRTYNSPLHF	TGTGCCAGCAGCGAGGAGGTCCTCCGAACCTATAATTCACCCCTCCACTTT
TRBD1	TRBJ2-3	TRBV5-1	CASSPGTGSTDTQYF	TGCGCCAGCAGCCCCGGGACAGGGAGCACAGATACGCAGTATTTT
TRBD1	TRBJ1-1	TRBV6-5	CASSYLYRGGTEAFF	TGTGCCAGCAGTTACTTATACAGGGGCGGCACTGAAGCTTTCTTT
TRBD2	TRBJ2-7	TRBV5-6	CASSLTSGGTSYEQYF	TGTGCCAGCAGCTTAACTAGCGGGGGGACCTCCTACGAGCAGTACTTC
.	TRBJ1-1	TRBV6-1	CASSEVAGRGRTEAFF	TGTGCCAGCAGTGAAGTGGCAGGGAGGGGAAGAACTGAAGCTTTCTTT
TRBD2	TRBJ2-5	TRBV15	CATSRGLAGARETQYF	TGTGCCACCAGCAGAGGATTAGCGGGAGCACGGGAGACCCAGTACTTC
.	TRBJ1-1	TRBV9	CASSVVRGEAFF	TGTGCCAGCAGCGTAGTTAGGGGTGAAGCTTTCTTT
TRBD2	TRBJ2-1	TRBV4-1	CASRPLYSAGGPLGNEQFF	TGCGCCAGCAGACCCCTCTACTCAGCGGGAGGGCCTTTGGGCAATGAGCAGTTCTTC
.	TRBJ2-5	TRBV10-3	CAISESRGEASETQYF	TGTGCCATCAGTGAGTCGAGAGGGGAGGCCTCTGAGACCCAGTACTTC
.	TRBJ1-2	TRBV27	CASSLAGVYGYTF	TGTGCCAGCAGCCTCGCCGGGGTCTATGGCTACACCTTC
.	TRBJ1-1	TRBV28	CASSLFGGRGNTEAFF	TGTGCCAGCAGTTTATTCGGGGGTCGGGGGAACACTGAAGCTTTCTTT
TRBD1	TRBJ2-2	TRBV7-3	CASSRQGQGRTGELFF	TGTGCCAGCAGCCGCCAGGGACAGGGGCGAACCGGGGAGCTGTTTTTT
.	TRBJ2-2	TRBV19	CASSLGANTGELFF	TGTGCCAGTAGTCTCGGGGCGAACACCGGGGAGCTGTTTTTT
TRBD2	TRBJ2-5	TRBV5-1	CASSLRGREETQYF	TGCGCCAGCAGCTTGAGAGGGAGGGAAGAGACCCAGTACTTC
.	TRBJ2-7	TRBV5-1	CASSLADRPFEEQYF	TGCGCCAGCAGCTTGGCGGACAGACCTTTCGAGGAGCAGTACTTC
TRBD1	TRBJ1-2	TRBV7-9	CASSASGQGYGYTF	TGTGCCAGCAGCGCCTCGGGACAGGGGTATGGCTACACCTTC
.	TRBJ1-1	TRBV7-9	CASSPGGDIWLGTEAFF	TGTGCCAGCAGCCCGGGGGGGGACATCTGGTTAGGAACTGAAGCTTTCTTT
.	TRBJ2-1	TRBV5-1	CASSSGGGYTYNEQFF	TGCGCCAGCAGCTCTGGGGGCGGGTACACCTACAATGAGCAGTTCTTC
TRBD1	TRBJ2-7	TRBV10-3	CAISETQGDEQYF	TGTGCCATCAGTGAGACCCAGGGGGACGAGCAGTACTTC
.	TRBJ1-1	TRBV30	CAWSATGNTEAFF	TGTGCCTGGAGTGCAACAGGGAACACTGAAGCTTTCTTT
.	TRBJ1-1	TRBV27	CASSSRGLITEAFF	TGTGCCAGCAGTTCCCGGGGACTGATCACTGAAGCTTTCTTT
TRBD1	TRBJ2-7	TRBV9	CASSVGTGAYYEQYF	TGTGCCAGCAGCGTCGGGACAGGGGCATACTACGAGCAGTACTTC
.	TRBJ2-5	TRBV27	CASSLFSFLRETQYF	TGTGCCAGCAGTTTATTCTCCTTCCTCAGAGAGACCCAGTACTTC